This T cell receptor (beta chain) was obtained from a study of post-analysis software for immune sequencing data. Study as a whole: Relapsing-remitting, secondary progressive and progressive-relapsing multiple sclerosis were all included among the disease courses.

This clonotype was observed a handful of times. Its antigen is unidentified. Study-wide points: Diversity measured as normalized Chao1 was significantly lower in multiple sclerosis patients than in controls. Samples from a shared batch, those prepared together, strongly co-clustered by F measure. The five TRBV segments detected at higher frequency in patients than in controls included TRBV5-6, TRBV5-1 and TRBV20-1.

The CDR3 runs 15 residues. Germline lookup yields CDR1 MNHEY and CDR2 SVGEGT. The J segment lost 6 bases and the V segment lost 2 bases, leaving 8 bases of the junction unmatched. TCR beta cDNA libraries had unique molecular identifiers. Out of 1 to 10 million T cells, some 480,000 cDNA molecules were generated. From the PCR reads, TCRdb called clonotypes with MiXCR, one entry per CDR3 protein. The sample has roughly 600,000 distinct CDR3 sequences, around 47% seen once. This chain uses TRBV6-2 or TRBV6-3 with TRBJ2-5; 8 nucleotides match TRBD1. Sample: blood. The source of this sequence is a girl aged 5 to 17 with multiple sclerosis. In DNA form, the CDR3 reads TGTGCCAGCAGTTACATCAGGGGGCCTCAGAAGACCCAGTACTTC. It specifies CASSYIRGPQKTQYF.